The TCR beta chain under discussion was sequenced for a study of blood T cells in healthy people across ages. The germline CDR1 and CDR2 sequences are PRHDT and FYEKMQ (reference sequence). Trimming took off 0 bases at V and 11 bases at J, with 9 bases between the two ends. The CDR3 is made up of 12 amino acids. Through a sample-barcoded 5' primer and a J-beta primer mix, a second PCR was run for roughly 6 to 11 cycles. In TCRdb, the 5' RACE reads were re-called with MiXCR into one record per CDR3 protein. The table includes 1.5 million to 2 million distinct CDR3 sequences, around half detected once.

The TCR comes from a woman aged 40 to 50 in good health. Sample: blood. V usage is TRBV13 and J usage is TRBJ2-3, with a tentative D call TRBD2 (6 bases). CDR3 loop: CASSLGLARQYF. In nucleotides, the CDR3 is TGTGCCAGCAGCTTAGGACTAGCTAGGCAGTATTTT.